A selection of T cell receptor beta chains follows, all from one sample in a study of cytomegalovirus exposure and HLA in healthy donors. Sequenced by immunoSEQ multiplex PCR; TCRdb stores in-frame clones only, minus some. The profile shows about 130,000 clones, 89% of them singletons. The sequenced material came from PBMCs. The receptors come from a woman aged 18-35 years in good health and CMV-seronegative. Both conserved end residues are part of each CDR3.

v_call cdr3_aa
TRBV7-9 CASSSPLGGNTIYF
TRBV11-3 CASSLDWSGGNEQFF
TRBV5-1 CASSLGQGRGNEQFF
TRBV7-2 CASSFTRLAQRELFF
TRBV19 CASSLRIDQPQHF
TRBV7-6 CASSPGSGNYEQYF
TRBV9 CASSTGPNSLKDTGELFF
TRBV28 CATSGPSTDTQYF
TRBV5-1 CASGRQGFTGELFF
TRBV6-5 CASTQGAFTEAFF
TRBV15 CATSSRDSSYEQYF
TRBV7-9 CASSFTRDKTYEQYF
TRBV6-5 CASSEVERDYEQYF
TRBV5-7 CASSFGTGGSVNYGYTF